Sequencing of this TCR beta chain was carried out in a study of cytomegalovirus exposure and HLA in healthy donors. Findings and limits, study-wide: Subsequent analysis found a tendency for first-cohort TCR clusters to co-occur within the 120 or so validation repertoires.

Using immunoSEQ multiplex PCR, the repertoire was profiled, and TCRdb retains in-frame clones only, with some absent. Among approximately 220,000 clones listed, around four fifths were seen once. To note about this clone: The antigen is not known.

The TCR originated in a woman in her twenties or thirties in good health and CMV-seropositive. Sequences were obtained from PBMCs.

The CDR3 coding sequence is TGTGCCAGCAGTTACTCGAGCAGAGTTACCGGGGAGCTGTTTTTT. Amino acids: CASSYSSRVTGELFF. The chain links TRBV6-5 to TRBJ2-2; D is ambiguous. V was pared by 0 bases and J by 5 bases, with 10 bases between. Germline V lookup: CDR1 MNHEY, CDR2 SVGAGI. This CDR3 spans 15 amino acids.